This TCR beta chain appears in the sequencing data of a study of blood T cell repertoires in COVID-19 (dated by TCRdb to the early 2020s). Describing the broader study: Samples from collaborators originated in the United States, Italy and Spain and spanned both the acute and convalescent phases of COVID-19. The material from the prospective study consisted of cDNA or gDNA derived from T cells, B-cell-depleted T cells, or PBMCs. The dataset comprised deeply sampled blood TCRbeta repertoires from subjects exposed to, actively infected with, or recovered from COVID-19. The repertoires were made available in a free public database intended to serve as a resource for research on the immune response to SARS-CoV-2. Samples came from the ongoing ImmuneRACE study (first 160 participants) plus 1,254 subjects from 6 global collaborators. A de-identified subject ID, COVID-19 status, age in years and sex were almost always included in the sample metadata. Where available, HLA class I and class II types were obtained from metadata supplied by the sample provider rather than from assay-based typing. Broader findings and caveats from the paper: The amount of clinical and demographic metadata varied by source and participant and was provided uncurated.

The immunoSEQ Assay, a bias-controlled multiplex PCR, was used to amplify TCRbeta CDR3 regions from genomic DNA. The paper's data handling went like this. The number of nucleated cells in each sample was estimated from the amplification of reference gene primers within the assay. Sequence reads were collapsed and filtered to measure the absolute abundance of every unique TCRbeta CDR3 rearrangement. For each sample, productive Simpson clonality was calculated by taking the square root of Simpson's diversity index across productive rearrangements. What TCRdb holds here is the immuneACCESS table cut down to in-frame rearrangements. Part of the clones is not present; checked against another copy, under half of the missing clones reflect an unresolved V gene, and the others are unexplained. V and J calls and clone size are given by that table; D and trimming were obtained from the DNA. This sample comprises 63,000 or so clones, 80% to 85% of them detected only once. Together, the top ten hold roughly 8.3% of the sample.

The collaborating institutions used their own protocols to collect whole blood in K2EDTA tubes. Collaborator samples were shipped for TCRbeta analysis as frozen whole blood, isolated PBMCs, or DNA extracted from either sample type. As concerns this clone: Its specific antigen is unknown. Base qualities are not provided; no much larger clone lies one nucleotide away.

The CDR3 runs 17 residues from the cysteine to the phenylalanine. This entry keeps only the CDR3 DNA: 51 bases, framed from base 1. The germline V gene provides CDR1 LGHNA and CDR2 YSLEER. Trimming leaves V shorter by 0 bases and J shorter by 4 bases, with the junction holding 10 bases beyond the gene matches. The TCR comes from a human donor in a cohort sampled during active COVID-19. This receptor chain uses TRBV4-3 and TRBJ2-3; 7 central nucleotides agree with TRBD2. Sample: peripheral blood. The CDR3 protein sequence reads: CASSQDPGGISPDTQYF. In nucleotides, the sequence is TGCGCCAGCAGCCAAGATCCGGGGGGAATAAGTCCAGATACGCAGTATTTT.